This TCR beta chain was profiled in a study of blood T cell repertoires in COVID-19. The wider study: In each case, the material was cDNA or gDNA derived from T cells, B-cell-depleted T cells, or PBMCs.

The CDR3 length is 12 residues. V lost 6 bases, J lost 9 bases, and 9 bases lay in between. Under the authors' procedure: Estimates of nucleated cell counts were drawn from the amplification of reference gene primers. The method was immunoSEQ multiplex PCR; TCRdb's version includes in-frame clones alone and lacks a portion of them. V and J calls and clone size follow that table, whereas D and trimming were derived from the DNA. The sample shows about 100,000 clones, approximately 90% of them seen only once. This TCR was recovered from a man aged 50-59 years with active COVID-19. Sequencing was done on a sample of peripheral blood. The rearrangement uses TRBV12-3 or TRBV12-4 and TRBJ1-6, with TRBD1 as a possible D gene (5 bases). CDR3: CASRTGRSPLHF. CDR3 nucleotides: TGTGCCAGCAGAACAGGTCGTTCACCCCTCCACTTT.